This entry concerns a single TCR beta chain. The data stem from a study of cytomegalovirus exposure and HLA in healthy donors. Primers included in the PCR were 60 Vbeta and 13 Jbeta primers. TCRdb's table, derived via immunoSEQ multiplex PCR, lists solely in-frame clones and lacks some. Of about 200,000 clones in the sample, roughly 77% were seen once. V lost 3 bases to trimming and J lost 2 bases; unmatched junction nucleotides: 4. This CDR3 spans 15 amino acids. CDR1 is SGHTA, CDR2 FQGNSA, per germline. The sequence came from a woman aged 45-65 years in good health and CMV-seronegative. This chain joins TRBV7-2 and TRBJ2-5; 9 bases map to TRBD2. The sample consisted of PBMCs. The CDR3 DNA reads TGTGCCAGCAGCTTGAGCGGGAGGCTTCAAGAGACCCAGTACTTC. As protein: CASSLSGRLQETQYF.